The source of this T cell receptor (beta chain) is a study of CD8 T cells in ankylosing spondylitis. Study outcomes and limitations: Within matched ankylosing spondylitis synovial fluid, disease-linked clones were reportedly significantly enriched. Characteristic of ankylosing spondylitis blood, it appeared, was a TCR beta motif comprising roughly eight highly homologous variants.

MiXCR, run by TCRdb on the 5' RACE reads, gives a single entry per CDR3 protein. The table lists 700,000 to 1,000,000 distinct CDR3 sequences, about 10% of them singletons. Worth noting for this clonotype: What it binds is not known.

The origin of this receptor is a male donor with ankylosing spondylitis. Sequenced input: blood, either unsorted or a sorted T cell fraction (not recorded which).

The CDR3 DNA reads as TGTGCCAGCAGTTACCAGGCCTCTTACAGGATCGCGAACACCGGGGAGCTGTTTTTT. The encoded protein is CASSYQASYRIANTGELFF. This sequence joins TRBV6-5 and TRBJ2-2; a weak D match, TRBD1 (5 bases). The CDR3 runs to 19 residues. Germline lookup yields CDR1 MNHEY and CDR2 SVGAGI. The germline V and J ends were trimmed by 2 bases and 0 bases, with 19 bases remaining between them.